This entry concerns a single T cell receptor (beta chain). The entry originates in a study of blood T cell repertoires in COVID-19. TCRdb's copy holds only in-frame clones and misses some; the assay was immunoSEQ multiplex PCR. The sample has some 190,000 clones, approximately 82% seen once. Germline V gene sequence: CDR1 SEHNR, CDR2 FQNEAQ (reference sequence). CDR3 length: 18 amino acids. The V and J ends lost 1 base and 4 bases, in that order; junction bases with no gene match: 11. The sequenced sample was peripheral blood. J is TRBJ2-1 and V is TRBV7-9; 9 nucleotides align to TRBD2. The receptor was isolated from a woman of 80 years or more with active or convalescent COVID-19. CDR3 DNA sequence: TGTGCCAGCAGCTTAGGGGCCCTTAGCGGGAGAGGGTACAATGAGCAGTTCTTC. Translated: CASSLGALSGRGYNEQFF.